Listed here is a single T cell receptor beta chain. Assay: immunoSEQ multiplex PCR; the TCRdb copy retains only in-frame clones and omits some. The data hold under 50,000 clones, with approximately 80% observed a single time. The CDR3 has 15 residues. Germline trimming cut 5 bases from V and 2 bases from J; bases unmatched to any gene: 5. Germline CDR1 is WNHNN and CDR2 is SYGVQD (reference sequence). This sample is part of a study of OX40 agonist ivuxolimab in advanced cancers. Study-wide background: Ivuxolimab, an antibody that agonizes OX40 (CD134), was administered to the patients.

The chain uses TRBV10-1 and TRBJ2-7; 11 positions match TRBD1. The material sequenced was CD4+ or CD8+ T cells sorted from blood, taken in a trial of the OX40 agonist ivuxolimab. The clonotype comes from an adult with an advanced solid tumor such as melanoma, head and neck, liver or kidney cancer. In DNA form, the CDR3 reads TGCGCCAGCAGTACGGACAGGGGGCGAACCTACGAGCAGTACTTC. Translation: CASSTDRGRTYEQYF.